Reported below is one T cell receptor (beta chain). This entry is derived from a study of blood T cell repertoires in COVID-19. Study at large: In each case, the material was cDNA or gDNA derived from T cells, B-cell-depleted T cells, or PBMCs.

The V and J ends lost 2 bases and 0 bases, in that order; junction bases with no gene match: 9. In germline, CDR1 is MGHRA, CDR2 YSYEKL. This CDR3 comprises 19 residues. In the original processing: It was from reference gene primer amplification that nucleated cell counts were estimated. Method: immunoSEQ multiplex PCR; TCRdb's copy keeps in-frame clones and lacks some. Clone size and the V and J calls come from that table; the DNA yielded D and trimming. The table records 300,000 to 350,000 clones, about 86% of them present only once. The chain carries TRBV4-1 and TRBJ1-4; 10 bases match TRBD1. The sample consisted of PBMCs or T cells enriched from blood (not recorded which). The receptor's source is a woman in her thirties or forties with acute COVID-19. CDR3 nucleotide sequence: TGCGCCAGCAGCCAAAGCCGGGACAGGGGTTTTGCAACTAATGAAAAACTGTTTTTT. This sequence encodes CASSQSRDRGFATNEKLFF.